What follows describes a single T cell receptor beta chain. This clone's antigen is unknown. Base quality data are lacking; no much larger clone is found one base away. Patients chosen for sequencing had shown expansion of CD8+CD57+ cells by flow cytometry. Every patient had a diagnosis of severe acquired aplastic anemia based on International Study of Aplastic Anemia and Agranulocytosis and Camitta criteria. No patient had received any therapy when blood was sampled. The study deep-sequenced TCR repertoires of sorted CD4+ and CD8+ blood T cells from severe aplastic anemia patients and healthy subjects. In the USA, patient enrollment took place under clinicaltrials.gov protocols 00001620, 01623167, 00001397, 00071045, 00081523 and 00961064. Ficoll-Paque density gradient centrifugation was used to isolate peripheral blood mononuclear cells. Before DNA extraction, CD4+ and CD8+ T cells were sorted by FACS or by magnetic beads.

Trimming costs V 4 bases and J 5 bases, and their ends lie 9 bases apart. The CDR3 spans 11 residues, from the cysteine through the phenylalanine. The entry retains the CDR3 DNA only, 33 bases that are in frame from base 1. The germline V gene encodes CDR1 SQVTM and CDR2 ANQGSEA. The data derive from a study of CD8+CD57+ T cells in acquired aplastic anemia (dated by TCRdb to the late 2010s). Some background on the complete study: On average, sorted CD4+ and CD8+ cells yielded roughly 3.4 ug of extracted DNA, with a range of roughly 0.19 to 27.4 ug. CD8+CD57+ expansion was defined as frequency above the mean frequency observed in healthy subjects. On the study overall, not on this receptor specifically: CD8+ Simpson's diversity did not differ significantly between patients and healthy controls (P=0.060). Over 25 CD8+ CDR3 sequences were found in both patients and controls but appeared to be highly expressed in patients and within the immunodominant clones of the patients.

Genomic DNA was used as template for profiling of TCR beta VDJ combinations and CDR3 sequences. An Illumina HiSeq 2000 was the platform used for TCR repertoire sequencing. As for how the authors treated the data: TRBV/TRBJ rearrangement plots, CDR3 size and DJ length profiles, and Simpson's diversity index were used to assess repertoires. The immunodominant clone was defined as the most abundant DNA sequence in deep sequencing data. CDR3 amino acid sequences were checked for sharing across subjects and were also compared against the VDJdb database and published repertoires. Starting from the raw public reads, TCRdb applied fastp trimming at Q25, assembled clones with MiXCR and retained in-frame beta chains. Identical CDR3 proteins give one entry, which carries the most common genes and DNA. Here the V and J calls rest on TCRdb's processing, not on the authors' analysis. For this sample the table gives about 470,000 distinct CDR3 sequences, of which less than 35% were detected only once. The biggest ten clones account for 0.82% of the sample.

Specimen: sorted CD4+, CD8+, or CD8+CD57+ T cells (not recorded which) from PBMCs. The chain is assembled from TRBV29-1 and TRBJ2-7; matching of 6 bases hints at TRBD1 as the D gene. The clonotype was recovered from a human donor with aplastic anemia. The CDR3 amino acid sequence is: CSVVTGDEQYF. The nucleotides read TGCAGCGTTGTGACAGGCGACGAGCAGTACTTC.